A selection of T cell receptor beta chains follows, all from one sample in a study of T cell responses to AZD1222 COVID-19 vaccine. Assay used: immunoSEQ multiplex PCR; TCRdb lists only in-frame clones, some missing. The sample lists approximately 140,000 clones; roughly 92% were seen once. The sample consisted of peripheral blood, taken on day 0 of AZD1222 vaccination. All receptors come from an adult in good health. CDR3s include the opening cysteine and the closing phenylalanine or tryptophan. D genes are given only for firm matches. Only part of the rows carry a size: once, few, many, or a class if the clone is expanded.

>NA|TRBV7-9|TRBJ2-1|NA
TGTGCCAGCAGAACCGGGACCAACTCCTACAATGAGCAGTTCTTC
CASRTGTNSYNEQFF
>NA|TRBV11-2|TRBJ1-2|NA
TGTGCCAGCAGCCCCCGACGAGATGGCTACACCTTC
CASSPRRDGYTF
>NA|TRBV6-5|TRBJ1-6|NA
TGTGCCAGCAGTTACAGGCATAATTCACCCCTCCACTTT
CASSYRHNSPLHF
>NA|TRBV4-1|TRBJ2-4|NA
TGCGCCAGCAGCCAAGAGGGCGGGGAAAACATTCAGTACTTC
CASSQEGGENIQYF
>NA|TRBV7-2|TRBJ1-2|once
TGTGCCAGCAGCACCCCGGGCAGGGGATCTCATGGCTACACCTTC
CASSTPGRGSHGYTF
>NA|TRBV9|TRBJ1-2|NA
TGTGCCAGCAGCGTCACGGAGTATGGCTACACCTTC
CASSVTEYGYTF
>NA|TRBV19|TRBJ1-2|NA
TGTGCCAGTAGTGGGGGAGGCTATGGCTACACCTTC
CASSGGGYGYTF
>NA|TRBV3-1/TRBV3-2|TRBJ2-1|NA
TGTGCCAGCAGCCAATGGGTTGGACTAAGTCGTGATGAGCAGTTCTTC
CASSQWVGLSRDEQFF
>NA|TRBV11-2|TRBJ2-5|NA
TGTGCCAGCAGCTCCGAAGTCGGGGGCTTCTTTAAAGAGACCCAGTACTTC
CASSSEVGGFFKETQYF
>TRBD2|TRBV7-2|TRBJ2-1|NA
TGTGCCAGCAGCTTAGGGCCGCCGGCTAGCGGGGGGACTCAGGGTGAGCAGTTCTTC
CASSLGPPASGGTQGEQFF
>TRBD2|TRBV5-8|TRBJ2-1|once
TGTGCCAGCAGCTTGGTCGGGAGGCGTTGGAATGAGCAGTTCTTC
CASSLVGRRWNEQFF
>NA|TRBV10-3|TRBJ2-1|NA
TGTGCCATCAGTGAAGGCCTAGCTAAGGGGTACAATGAGCAGTTCTTC
CAISEGLAKGYNEQFF
>NA|TRBV7-8|TRBJ1-2|NA
TGTGCCAGCAGCTTAGGTACACAGAACTATGGCTACACCTTC
CASSLGTQNYGYTF
>TRBD1|TRBV5-6|TRBJ1-6|NA
TGTGCCAGCAGCTTGGCCAATTCGCCAGGGGGTAATTCACCCCTCCACTTT
CASSLANSPGGNSPLHF
>TRBD1|TRBV9|TRBJ1-2|NA
TGTGCCAGCAGCAAAGAGGGACAGGGGTATGGCTACACCTTC
CASSKEGQGYGYTF
>TRBD1|TRBV5-1|TRBJ2-3|once
TGCGCCAGCAGCCCGAGGGTGACAGGGGTGGGAGATACGCAGTATTTT
CASSPRVTGVGDTQYF
>NA|TRBV5-1|TRBJ2-3|NA
TGCGCCAGCAGCTTGACAAAAACCACAGATACGCAGTATTTT
CASSLTKTTDTQYF
>TRBD1|TRBV11-2|TRBJ2-1|once
TGTGCCAGCAGCTTAGATCCTCCCGGGACAGGTTCCTACAATGAGCAGTTCTTC
CASSLDPPGTGSYNEQFF
>NA|TRBV13|TRBJ2-3|NA
TGTGCCAGCAGCTCTCGGGGGGCGAGACCCACAGATACGCAGTATTTT
CASSSRGARPTDTQYF
>NA|TRBV14|TRBJ1-1|NA
TGTGCCAGCAGCCAAGATCTATACCGGGGGAACACTGAAGCTTTCTTT
CASSQDLYRGNTEAFF
>NA|TRBV7-2|TRBJ2-1|NA
TGTGCCAGCAGCTTGGCGCGGGATAATGAGCAGTTCTTC
CASSLARDNEQFF
>NA|TRBV4-1|TRBJ2-1|NA
TGCGCCAGCAGCCGGGGACTTAGGAGGGCTTCGGGGATCTTC
CASSRGLRRASGIF
>NA|TRBV9|TRBJ1-4|NA
TGTGCCAGCAGCGCTAGACCACTTGCAACTAATGAAAAACTGTTTTTT
CASSARPLATNEKLFF
>NA|TRBV30|TRBJ2-2|NA
TGTGCCTGGAGTGCCGGGGCAGCGAACACCGGGGAGCTGTTTTTT
CAWSAGAANTGELFF
>TRBD2|TRBV7-9|TRBJ2-4|NA
TGTGCCAGCAGCTTCGGACTAGCGGGAGCGGGGAACATTCAGTACTTC
CASSFGLAGAGNIQYF
>TRBD2|TRBV7-9|TRBJ2-2|NA
TGTGCCAGCAGCACTACCGGGACTAGCGTCGGGGAGCTGTTTTTT
CASSTTGTSVGELFF
>NA|TRBV11-2|TRBJ1-6|NA
TGTGCCAGCAGCTTAAATTCACCCCTCCACTTT
CASSLNSPLHF
>NA|TRBV3-1/TRBV3-2|TRBJ1-6|NA
TGTGCCAGCAGTCAGGGACCCTATTCACCCCTCCACTTT
CASSQGPYSPLHF
>TRBD2|TRBV12-5|TRBJ2-1|NA
TGTGCTAGTGGTGAGAGCGGGAGTATTAATGAGCAGTTCTTC
CASGESGSINEQFF
>NA|TRBV19|TRBJ2-1|NA
TGTGCCAGTAGTATAGGTCAGACGACGTACAATGAGCAGTTCTTC
CASSIGQTTYNEQFF
>NA|TRBV2|TRBJ2-2|NA
TGTGCCAGCAGTCCGAACACCGGGGAGCTGTTTTTT
CASSPNTGELFF
>NA|TRBV27|TRBJ1-1|NA
TGTGCCAGCAGACTCCAAGCTTTGAACACTGAAGCTTTCTTT
CASRLQALNTEAFF
>NA|TRBV4-1|TRBJ2-5|NA
TGCGCCAGCAGCCAAGATAGGGGGTACCAAGAGACCCAGTACTTC
CASSQDRGYQETQYF
>NA|TRBV23-1|TRBJ2-1|NA
TGCGCCAGCAGTCCACCAAGGACCAGAAATGAGCAGTTCTTC
CASSPPRTRNEQFF
>NA|TRBV19|TRBJ1-4|NA
TGTGCCAGCGGGGTCGCAACTAATGAAAAACTGTTTTTT
CASGVATNEKLFF
>NA|TRBV9|TRBJ2-2|NA
TGTGCCAGCAGCCAGGAGTACACCGGGGAGCTGTTTTTT
CASSQEYTGELFF
>NA|TRBV5-4|TRBJ1-2|NA
TGTGCCAGCAGCTCCCGGCCCGGGCAGGACTGGAACTATGGCTACACCTTC
CASSSRPGQDWNYGYTF
>NA|TRBV6-5|TRBJ1-1|once
TGTGCCAGCACCACATATAACACTGAAGCTTTCTTT
CASTTYNTEAFF
>NA|TRBV6-6|TRBJ1-4|NA
TGTGCCAGCAGCCCAGATGAAAAACTGTTTTTT
CASSPDEKLFF
>NA|TRBV11-2|TRBJ2-5|NA
TGTGCCACGGGAAGGGGCGGGATACAGGGGACCCAGTACTTC
CATGRGGIQGTQYF
>NA|TRBV28|TRBJ1-5|NA
TGTGCCAGCACCAACGCTTGGAGCAATCAGCCCCAGCATTTT
CASTNAWSNQPQHF
>TRBD1|TRBV3-1/TRBV3-2|TRBJ1-2|NA
TGTGCCAGCAGCCCGGACAGGTCTGGCTACACCTTC
CASSPDRSGYTF
>NA|TRBV5-6|TRBJ1-1|NA
TGTGCCAGCAGCCCCGTCGGGAACCCGGTGAGAGCTTTCTTT
CASSPVGNPVRAFF
>NA|TRBV9|TRBJ2-2|NA
TGTGCCAGCAGCGTAATAAAGACGTGGGGCCCCGGGGAGCTGTTTTTT
CASSVIKTWGPGELFF
>NA|TRBV19|TRBJ1-6|NA
TGTGCCAGTACCAAAGAGACAGGCCATAATTCACCCCTCCACTTT
CASTKETGHNSPLHF
>TRBD1|TRBV28|TRBJ1-2|NA
TGTGCCAGCAACACGGGACAGGGTTCTGGCTACACCTTC
CASNTGQGSGYTF
>NA|TRBV29-1|TRBJ1-5|NA
TGCAGCGTGGCACCCGACGAGTTTCAGCCCCAGCATTTT
CSVAPDEFQPQHF
>TRBD1|TRBV6-5|TRBJ1-1|NA
TGTGCCAGCTCTCGTCAGGGGGGGGACTTAGCTGAAGCTTTCTTT
CASSRQGGDLAEAFF
>NA|TRBV6-5|TRBJ1-4|once
TGTGCCAGCAGTTGGAGAGGTGAAAAACTGTTTTTT
CASSWRGEKLFF
>NA|TRBV6-2/TRBV6-3|TRBJ1-6|NA
TGTGCCAGCAGTTTTCTAGATAATTCACCCCTCCACTTT
CASSFLDNSPLHF
>NA|TRBV3-1/TRBV3-2|TRBJ1-2|NA
TGTGCCAGCAGCCTTGGACCCTACTATGGCTACACCTTC
CASSLGPYYGYTF
>NA|TRBV7-9|TRBJ1-2|NA
TGTGCCAGCAGCTTATTTCTGGGCCCAGCTAACTATGGCTACACCTTC
CASSLFLGPANYGYTF
>NA|TRBV7-6|TRBJ2-1|NA
TGTGCCAGCAGCCACATACTAAAGCCGGGACACCCTGAGGATGAGCAGTTCTTC
CASSHILKPGHPEDEQFF
>TRBD1|TRBV6-7|TRBJ2-5|NA
TGTGCCAGCACCCACGGACAGGGCGGGTTTGGGCACCAAGAGACCCAGTACTTC
CASTHGQGGFGHQETQYF
>NA|TRBV6-5|TRBJ1-1|NA
TGTGCCAGCAGATCCCCTACCCGGGGCACTGAAGCTTTCTTT
CASRSPTRGTEAFF